This TCR beta chain comes out of a study of breast tumors, draining lymph nodes, adjacent tissues (dated by TCRdb to about 2016). Looking at the study overall: TCR beta repertoires were compared across tumor, adjacent nontumor tissue and axillary lymph nodes obtained from breast cancer patients. In human breast cancer, the study set out to assess how tumor, surrounding tissue and draining lymph node repertoires relate to one another and whether T cells might be exchanged between them. The research as a whole found: The conclusion that tumor T cells originate in lymph nodes was presented as consistent with a hypothesis rather than as directly demonstrated. A scenario in which most tumor T cells derive from the lymph node and then expand within tumor tissue was judged to be consistent with the data. Tumor and nontumor tissue repertoires were found to be significantly more similar in luminal-like than in basal-like breast cancer. Tumors showed preferential V and J gene usage, and their T-cell repertoire diversity fell below that of lymph nodes yet above that of nontumor tissue.

With respect to this clonotype: Its antigen is currently not known. Base qualities are not recorded, but no much larger clone differs from it by a single base.

The germline V gene (reference sequence) gives CDR1 as LNHDA and CDR2 as SQIVND. The CDR3 sequence holds 9 residues, the cysteine and phenylalanine included. This entry keeps only the CDR3 DNA: 27 bases, framed from base 1. The lymph node samples were taken from the axillary draining lymph nodes of breast cancer patients. Sequencing instrument: Illumina HiSeq 2000. Multiplex PCR amplification was used to build the TCR beta chain libraries. High-throughput sequencing was used to analyze the amplified TCR beta chain products. TCRdb reworked the public reads: Q25 trimming with fastp, MiXCR clone assembly, productive beta chains retained. Rows matching on CDR3 protein sequence are summarized as one entry with the most common DNA and genes. This sample holds roughly 110,000 distinct CDR3 sequences; roughly 29% were observed only once. 5.5% to 6% of the sample lies in the top ten.

This sequence originates from a female donor with breast cancer. Some clones in this sample may be carry-over from other donors' samples. The sequenced sample consisted of axillary lymph node tissue. Recombination connected TRBV19 to TRBJ1-6, with a weak D call of TRBD1 (5 bases match). Read as DNA, the sequence is TGTGCGCGCCGGGACTACCTCCACTTT. Its protein reads: CARRDYLHF.